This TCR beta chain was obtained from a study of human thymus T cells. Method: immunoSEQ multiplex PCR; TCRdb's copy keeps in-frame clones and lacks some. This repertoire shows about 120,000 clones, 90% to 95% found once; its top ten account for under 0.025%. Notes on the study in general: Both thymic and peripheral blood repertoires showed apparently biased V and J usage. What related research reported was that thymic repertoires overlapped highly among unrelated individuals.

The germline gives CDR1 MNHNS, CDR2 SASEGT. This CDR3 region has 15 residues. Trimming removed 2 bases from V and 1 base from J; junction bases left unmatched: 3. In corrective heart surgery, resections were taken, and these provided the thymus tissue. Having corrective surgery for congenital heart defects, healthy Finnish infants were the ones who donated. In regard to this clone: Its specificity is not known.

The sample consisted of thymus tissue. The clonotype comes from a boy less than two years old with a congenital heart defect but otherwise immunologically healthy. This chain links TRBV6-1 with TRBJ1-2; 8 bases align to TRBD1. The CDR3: CASSERDRLNYGYTF. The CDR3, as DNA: TGTGCCAGCAGTGAAAGGGACAGGCTTAACTATGGCTACACCTTC.